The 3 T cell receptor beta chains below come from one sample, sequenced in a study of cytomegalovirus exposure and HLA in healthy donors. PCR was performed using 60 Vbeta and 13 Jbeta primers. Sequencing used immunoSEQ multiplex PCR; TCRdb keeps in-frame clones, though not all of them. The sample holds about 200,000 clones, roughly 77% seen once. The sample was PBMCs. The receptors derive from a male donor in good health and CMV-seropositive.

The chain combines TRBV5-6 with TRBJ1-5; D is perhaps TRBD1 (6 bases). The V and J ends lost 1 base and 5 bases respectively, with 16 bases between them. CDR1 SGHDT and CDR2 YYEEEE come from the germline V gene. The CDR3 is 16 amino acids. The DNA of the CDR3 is TGTGCCAGCAGCTTGTTAGGGGGATTGGGCGATCAGCCCCAGCATTTT. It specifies CASSLLGGLGDQPQHF.

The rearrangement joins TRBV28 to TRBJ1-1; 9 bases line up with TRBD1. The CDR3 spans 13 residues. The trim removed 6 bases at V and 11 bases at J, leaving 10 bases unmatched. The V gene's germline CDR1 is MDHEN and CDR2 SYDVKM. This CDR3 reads CASRSRDRAFAFF. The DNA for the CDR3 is TGTGCCAGCAGGAGCCGGGACAGGGCTTTCGCTTTCTTT.

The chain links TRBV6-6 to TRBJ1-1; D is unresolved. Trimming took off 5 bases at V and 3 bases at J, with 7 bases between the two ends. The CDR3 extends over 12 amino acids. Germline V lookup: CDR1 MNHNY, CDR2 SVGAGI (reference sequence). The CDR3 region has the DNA TGTGCCAGCAGTAGGAGGGACACTGAAGCTTTCTTT. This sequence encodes CASSRRDTEAFF.